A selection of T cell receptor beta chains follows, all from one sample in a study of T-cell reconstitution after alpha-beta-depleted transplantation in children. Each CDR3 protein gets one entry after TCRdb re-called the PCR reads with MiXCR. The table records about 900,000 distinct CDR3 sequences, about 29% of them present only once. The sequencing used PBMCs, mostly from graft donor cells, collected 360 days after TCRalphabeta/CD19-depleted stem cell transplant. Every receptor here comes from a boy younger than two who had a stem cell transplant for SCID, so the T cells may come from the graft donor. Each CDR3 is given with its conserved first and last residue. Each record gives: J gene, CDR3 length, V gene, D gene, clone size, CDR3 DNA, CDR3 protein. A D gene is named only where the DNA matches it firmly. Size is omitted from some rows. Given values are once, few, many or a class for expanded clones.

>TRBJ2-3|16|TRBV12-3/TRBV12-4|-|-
TGTGCCAGCAGTTTAGTCCCAGGGTCTAGCACAGATACGCAGTATTTT
CASSLVPGSSTDTQYF
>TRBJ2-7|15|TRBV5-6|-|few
TGTGCCAGCAGCTTGGCTGGGGTGAGGCTTTACGAGCAGTACTTC
CASSLAGVRLYEQYF
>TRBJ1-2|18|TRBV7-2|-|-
TGTGCCAGCAGCTTATCGCTGGGTGGCGGAGCAGCTAACTATGGCTACACCTTC
CASSLSLGGGAANYGYTF
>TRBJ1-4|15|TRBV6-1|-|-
TGTGCCAGCAGAAACCGGGTCGGCGGGAGTGAAAAACTGTTTTTT
CASRNRVGGSEKLFF
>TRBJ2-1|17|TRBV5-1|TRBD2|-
TGCGCCAGCAGCTTGATGGGACTAGCGGGACCCTACAATGAGCAGTTCTTC
CASSLMGLAGPYNEQFF
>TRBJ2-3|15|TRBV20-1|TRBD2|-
TGCAGTGCTACCTTAGCGGGGGGAGGAAAAGATACGCAGTATTTT
CSATLAGGGKDTQYF
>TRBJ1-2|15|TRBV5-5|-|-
TGTGCCAGCAGCTTCAACGGGGCAGGCAACTATGGCTACACCTTC
CASSFNGAGNYGYTF
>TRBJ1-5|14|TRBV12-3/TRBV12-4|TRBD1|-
TGTGCCAGCAGGGGACAGGGTGCAGGTCAGCCCCAGCATTTT
CASRGQGAGQPQHF
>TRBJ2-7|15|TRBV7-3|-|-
TGTGCCAGCAGCCCTCAAGTGGGCGGATTGTACGAGCAGTACTTC
CASSPQVGGLYEQYF
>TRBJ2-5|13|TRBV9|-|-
TGTGCCACTTCCACTCGACAGGAAGAGACCCAGTACTTC
CATSTRQEETQYF
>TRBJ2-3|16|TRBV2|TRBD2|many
TGTGCCAGCAGTTTCCATAGCGGGGGTATCACAGATACGCAGTATTTT
CASSFHSGGITDTQYF
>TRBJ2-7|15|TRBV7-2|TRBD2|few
TGTGCCAGCAGCTTAGCGGGACGGGGGGCCTACGAGCAGTACTTC
CASSLAGRGAYEQYF
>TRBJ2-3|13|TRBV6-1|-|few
TGTGCCAGCAGGGACGGCAGCACAGATACGCAGTATTTT
CASRDGSTDTQYF
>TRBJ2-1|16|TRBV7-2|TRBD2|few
TGTGCCAGCAGACCCCCGGGACTAGCGGGGGTGGATGAGCAGTTCTTC
CASRPPGLAGVDEQFF
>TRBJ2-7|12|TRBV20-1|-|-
TGCAGTGCTAGTTATTCGGGGTACGAGCAGTACTTC
CSASYSGYEQYF
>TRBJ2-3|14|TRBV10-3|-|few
TGTGCCATCCATCCCGGGACGTACACAGATACGCAGTATTTT
CAIHPGTYTDTQYF
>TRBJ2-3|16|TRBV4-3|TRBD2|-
TGCGCCAGCAGCCCGACGGGAGGGGGGGCCACAGATACGCAGTATTTT
CASSPTGGGATDTQYF
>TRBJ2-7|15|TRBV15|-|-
TGTGCCACCAGCGACAGGGAGGCCCTTTCCTACGAGCAGTACTTC
CATSDREALSYEQYF
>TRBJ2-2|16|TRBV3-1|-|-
TGTGCCAGCAGCCAAGTCCGCAGAGCGAACACCGGGGAGCTGTTTTTT
CASSQVRRANTGELFF
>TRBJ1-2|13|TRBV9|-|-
TGTGCCAGCAGCGTAGGGGACACCTATGGCTACACCTTC
CASSVGDTYGYTF
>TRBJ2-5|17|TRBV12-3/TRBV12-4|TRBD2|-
TGTGCCAGCAGTTTACGGTCTAGCGGGGGAGGCCAAGAGACCCAGTACTTC
CASSLRSSGGGQETQYF
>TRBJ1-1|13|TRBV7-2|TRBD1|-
TGTGCCAGCAGCTCAAAGGGGGCCACTGAAGCTTTCTTT
CASSSKGATEAFF
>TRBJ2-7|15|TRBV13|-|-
TGTGCCAGCAGGTCCCTCGGAGGGGGAACCTACGAGCAGTACTTC
CASRSLGGGTYEQYF
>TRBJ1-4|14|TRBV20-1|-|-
TGCAGTGCCCCCGCGGCGGTCAGAACCGAAAAACTGTTTTTT
CSAPAAVRTEKLFF
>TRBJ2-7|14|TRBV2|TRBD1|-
TGTGCCAGCAGTGGACAGGGGGCCTCCTACGAGCAGTACTTC
CASSGQGASYEQYF
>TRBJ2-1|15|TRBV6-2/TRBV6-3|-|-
TGTGCCAGCAGTCCGAACAGGGCGGCCTACAATGAGCAGTTCTTC
CASSPNRAAYNEQFF
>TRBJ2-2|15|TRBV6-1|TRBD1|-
TGTGCCAGCATGAGGCACAGGGGGGACACCGGGGAGCTGTTTTTT
CASMRHRGDTGELFF
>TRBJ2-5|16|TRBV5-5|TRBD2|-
TGTGCCAGCAGCTTTTATGGACTAGCGGGGACAAAGACCCAGTACTTC
CASSFYGLAGTKTQYF
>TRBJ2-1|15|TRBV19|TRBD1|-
TGTGCCAGTAGTACTTTGGACAGGGCTAATGATGAGCAGTTCTTC
CASSTLDRANDEQFF
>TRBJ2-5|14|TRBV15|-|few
TGTGCCACCAGCAAATGGACAGTACAAGAGACCCAGTACTTC
CATSKWTVQETQYF
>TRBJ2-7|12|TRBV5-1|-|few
TGCGCCAGCAGCATAGGCCCCTACGAGCAGTACTTC
CASSIGPYEQYF
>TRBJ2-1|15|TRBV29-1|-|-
TGCAGCGTCGTATCCGGGGGACGCTCCTACAATGAGCAGTTCTTC
CSVVSGGRSYNEQFF
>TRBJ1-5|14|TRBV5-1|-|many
TGCGCCAGCAGCTTGGAGGCCCAGGGTCAGCCCCAGCATTTT
CASSLEAQGQPQHF
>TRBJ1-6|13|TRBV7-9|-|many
TGTGCCAGCAGCTTGGGGAGCAATTCACCCCTCCACTTT
CASSLGSNSPLHF
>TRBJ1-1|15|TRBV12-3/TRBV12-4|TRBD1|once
TGTGCCAGCAGTTGGGGACAGGGCGGATTCACTGAAGCTTTCTTT
CASSWGQGGFTEAFF
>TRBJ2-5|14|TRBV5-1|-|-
TGCGCCAGCAGCTTGTCCAGACCCGAAGAGACCCAGTACTTC
CASSLSRPEETQYF
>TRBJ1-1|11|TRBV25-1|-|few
TGTGCCAGCAGTGGTAGGGCTGAAGCTTTCTTT
CASSGRAEAFF
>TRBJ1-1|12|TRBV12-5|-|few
TGTGCTAGTGGTTTGGTACAGAACAGGCCCTCATTT
CASGLVQNRPSF
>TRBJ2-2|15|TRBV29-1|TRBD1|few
TGCAGCGTTGAAAAACCGGGACAGGCGAACGGGGAGCTGTTTTTT
CSVEKPGQANGELFF
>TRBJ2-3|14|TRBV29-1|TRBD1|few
TGCAGCGTGGGGACAGGGTTTGGCACAGATACGCAGTATTTT
CSVGTGFGTDTQYF
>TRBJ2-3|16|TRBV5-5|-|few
TGTGCCAGCAGCTTAGCCCCGCGACAGAGCACAGATACGCAGTATTTT
CASSLAPRQSTDTQYF
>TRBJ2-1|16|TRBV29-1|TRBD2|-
TGCAGCGTTGAATACGGGGGGGCTGTATCCTACAATGAGCAGTTCTTC
CSVEYGGAVSYNEQFF
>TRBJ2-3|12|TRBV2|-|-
TGTGCCTGCGACAGCAATGAGGATACGCAGTATTTT
CACDSNEDTQYF
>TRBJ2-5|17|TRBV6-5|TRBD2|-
TGTGCCAGCAGTTACTCCTTACTAGCGGGGGGGCAAGAGACCCAGTACTTC
CASSYSLLAGGQETQYF
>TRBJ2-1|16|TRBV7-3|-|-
TGTGCCAGCAGCCCGCGCTGGAGTGGGGACTACAATGAGCAGTTCTTC
CASSPRWSGDYNEQFF
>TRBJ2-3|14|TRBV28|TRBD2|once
TGTGCCAGCCTGGGGGGGGGAGTGCGGGATACGCAGTATTTT
CASLGGGVRDTQYF
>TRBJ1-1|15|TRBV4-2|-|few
TGTGCCAGCAGCCAAGATGGCCGGGCCAACACTGAAGCTTTCTTT
CASSQDGRANTEAFF
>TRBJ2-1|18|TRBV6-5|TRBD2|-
TGTGCCAGCAGTTCCGGACTAGCGGGGGGGAGCTCCTACAATGAGCAGTTCTTC
CASSSGLAGGSSYNEQFF
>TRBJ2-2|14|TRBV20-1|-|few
TGCAGTGCTCCGGACAGTACGAACACCGGGGAGCTGTTTTTT
CSAPDSTNTGELFF
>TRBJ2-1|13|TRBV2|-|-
TGTGCCAGCAGTGAATGGCCCGACAATGAGCAGTTCTTC
CASSEWPDNEQFF
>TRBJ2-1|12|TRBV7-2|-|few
TGTGCCAGCAGCTTATCGCGGGTTGAGCAGTTCTTC
CASSLSRVEQFF
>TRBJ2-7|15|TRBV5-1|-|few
TGCGCCAGCAGCTTGGTATCGCTCGCCAAGGGCGAGCAGTACTTC
CASSLVSLAKGEQYF
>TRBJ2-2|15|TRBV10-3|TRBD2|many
TGTGCCATCAGGGCCGGGACTATCAACACCGGGGAGCTGTTTTTT
CAIRAGTINTGELFF
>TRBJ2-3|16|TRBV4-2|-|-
TGTGCCAGCAGCGATACGAGGAGCGCCCGCACAGATACGCAGTATTTT
CASSDTRSARTDTQYF
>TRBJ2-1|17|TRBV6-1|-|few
TGTGCCAGCAGTGAAGAGGGGGGAGGGAAAGGGTACAATGAGCAGTTCTTC
CASSEEGGGKGYNEQFF
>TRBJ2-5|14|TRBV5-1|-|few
TGCGCCAGCAGCTTGGACGTGGGAGTGGGGACCCAGTACTTC
CASSLDVGVGTQYF